This TCR beta chain was recorded in a study of cytomegalovirus exposure and HLA in healthy donors. In the study overall: A data release that came early held approximately 85 million unique TCRs from HLA-typed donors. The Caucasian-associated ancestry cluster contained 81% of the roughly 400 genotyped donors.

General study points: Later analysis associated a missense DCLRE1C variant with TCR beta V- and J-gene trimming.

Germline CDR1 SNHLY, CDR2 FYNNEI. This CDR3 contains 14 residues. Deletions cut 6 bases from V and 3 bases from J, with 13 bases between. Primers: 60 Vbeta forward and 13 Jbeta reverse. Repertoires were generated with immunoSEQ multiplex PCR, while TCRdb's copy carries only in-frame clones and drops some. This sample carries fewer than 150,000 clones, approximately 77% of them seen once, and the ten largest clones take 4.5% to 6%. About this clone itself: The antigen is undetermined.

Input material: PBMCs. The V call is TRBV2, the J call TRBJ2-3; D is perhaps TRBD1 (6 bases). The clonotype originates from a woman aged 45-65 years in good health and CMV-seronegative. The CDR3 region has the DNA TGTGCCAGCAGGTTACAGGGTATGACAGATACGCAGTATTTT. This codes for CASRLQGMTDTQYF. The full variable domain, completed using reference TRBV2 and TRBJ2-3, is EPEVTQTPSHQVTQMGQEVILRCVPISNHLYFYWYRQILGQKVEFLVSFYNNEISEKSEIFDDQFSVERPDGSNFTLKIRSTKLEDSAMYFCASRLQGMTDTQYFGPGTRLTVL.